Listed below are T cell receptor beta chains from one sample, sequenced in a study of T cell responses to AZD1222 COVID-19 vaccine. The repertoire was sequenced with immunoSEQ multiplex PCR; TCRdb's copy has only in-frame clones and lacks some. The sample holds 150,000 or so clones; about nine tenths are singletons and the top ten take just over 9%. This sample comprised peripheral blood, obtained 28 days after the second AZD1222 dose. These receptors were collected from an adult who received the AZD1222 COVID-19 vaccine. The CDR3 runs from the conserved cysteine through the conserved F or W. The order of the fields is V gene, clone size, D gene, J gene, CDR3 length, CDR3 DNA, CDR3 protein. A D gene is named only where the DNA matches it firmly. A clone size is listed for some rows: how often the clone was seen (once, few, many), or a class if it is expanded.

TRBV11-1	.	.	TRBJ2-2	15	TGTGCCAGCAGCACCGGGATAACCTTCACCGGGGAGCTGTTTTTT	CASSTGITFTGELFF
TRBV7-9	.	.	TRBJ2-6	16	TGTGCCAGCTCCCCGATGGGCCCTGCGGGGGCCAACGTCCTGACTTTC	CASSPMGPAGANVLTF
TRBV11-3	once	TRBD1	TRBJ2-2	17	TGTGCCAGCAGCACACCATACAGGGGGCGCCTAACCGGGGAGCTGTTTTTT	CASSTPYRGRLTGELFF
TRBV4-3	.	.	TRBJ1-3	14	TGCGCCAGCAGCTCCGGGACTTCTGGAAACACCATATATTTT	CASSSGTSGNTIYF
TRBV3-1/TRBV3-2	.	.	TRBJ1-2	13	TGTGCCAGCAGCCGGGGCGGTTACTATGGCTACACCTTC	CASSRGGYYGYTF
TRBV4-2	.	TRBD2	TRBJ2-2	16	TGTGCCAGCAGCCCGGATGGACTAGCGGGAGTTGGGGAGCTGTTTTTT	CASSPDGLAGVGELFF
TRBV10-3	.	.	TRBJ2-3	15	TGTGCCATCAGGGACAGTCGTTCTAGCACAGATACGCAGTATTTT	CAIRDSRSSTDTQYF
TRBV6-4	.	.	TRBJ2-7	13	TGTGCCAGCAGTGAACGGCTTCCCTACGAGCAGTACTTC	CASSERLPYEQYF
TRBV9	.	.	TRBJ1-5	15	TGTGCCAGCAGTTTAACCGGGAGGGACGGCCAGCCCCAGCATTTT	CASSLTGRDGQPQHF
TRBV7-7	once	TRBD2	TRBJ2-5	13	TGTGCTAGCAGCCCGACTAGCGGGGGGCCCCAGTACTTC	CASSPTSGGPQYF
TRBV18	.	.	TRBJ2-1	15	TGTGCCAGCTCACTACCGGGACTCCCCTACAATGAGCAGTTCTTC	CASSLPGLPYNEQFF
TRBV2	.	.	TRBJ1-1	12	TGTGCCAGCAGACGTCAGAACACTGAAGCTTTCTTT	CASRRQNTEAFF
TRBV4-3	.	.	TRBJ2-7	15	TGCGCCAGCAGCCAAGCTGTCGGGGGTCTCTACGAGCAGTACTTC	CASSQAVGGLYEQYF
TRBV19	.	TRBD1	TRBJ2-2	14	TGTGCCAGTAAGGGACAGGGGTGGACCGGGGAGCTGTTTTTT	CASKGQGWTGELFF
TRBV7-2	.	.	TRBJ2-2	11	TGTGCCAGCAGCTCCCCCAGGGAGCTGTTTTTT	CASSSPRELFF
TRBV28	.	.	TRBJ1-2	15	TGTGCCAGCAGTCAAACCGGGACCGGCCCCCGGGGCTACACCTTC	CASSQTGTGPRGYTF
TRBV9	.	.	TRBJ2-2	15	TGTGCCAGCAGCGTAGGTCCGGGTTCAACCGGGGAGCTGTTTTTT	CASSVGPGSTGELFF
TRBV21-1	.	.	TRBJ1-1	14	TGTGCCAGCAGCCCCTGGGGGGGCTGGACTGAAGCTTTCTTT	CASSPWGGWTEAFF
TRBV9	.	.	TRBJ2-1	12	TGTGCCAGCAGCGTAGATGCCGATGAGCAGTTCTTC	CASSVDADEQFF
TRBV7-2	.	TRBD1	TRBJ2-6	18	TGTGCCAGCAGCTTTGGGGACAGGGACCTTTCTGGGGCCAACGTCCTGACTTTC	CASSFGDRDLSGANVLTF
TRBV7-3	.	TRBD1	TRBJ2-2	16	TGTGCCAGCAGCTTAGACGGGACAGGGTACACCGGGGAGCTGTTTTTT	CASSLDGTGYTGELFF
TRBV29-1	.	TRBD2	TRBJ2-3	13	TGCAGCGTTCGCGGGAGAAGCACAGATACGCAGTATTTT	CSVRGRSTDTQYF
TRBV6-2/TRBV6-3	.	.	TRBJ2-7	15	TGTGCCAGCAGTTACACTTCGCCTAGGGTAGACGAGCAGTACTTC	CASSYTSPRVDEQYF
TRBV5-1	.	.	TRBJ1-5	15	TGCGCCAGCAGCTTGGACGGGGGAGCGGTTCAGCCCCAGCATTTT	CASSLDGGAVQPQHF
TRBV11-3	.	.	TRBJ1-2	13	TGTGCCAGCAGCCCTGACAGTAACTATGGCTACACCTTC	CASSPDSNYGYTF
TRBV12-1	.	.	TRBJ2-7	16	TGTGCCAGCAGCCCCCGGACTAGCGGTCTAGCCTACGAGCAGTACTTC	CASSPRTSGLAYEQYF
TRBV5-6	.	TRBD1	TRBJ1-5	15	TGTGCCAGCAGCAGAGACAGGGATCAGGATCAGCCCCAGCATTTT	CASSRDRDQDQPQHF
TRBV30	.	TRBD1	TRBJ1-6	13	TGTGCCTGGAGGGGACAGGGAAACTCACCCCTCCACTTT	CAWRGQGNSPLHF
TRBV2	.	.	TRBJ2-1	15	TGTGCCAGCAGTGGGTTTTTCAGCTCCTACAATGAGCAGTTCTTC	CASSGFFSSYNEQFF
TRBV21-1	.	.	TRBJ2-1	17	TGTGCCAGCAGATGTACCCGGGACTTTACCTCCTACAATGAGCAGTTCTTC	CASRCTRDFTSYNEQFF
TRBV9	.	.	TRBJ2-1	13	TGTGCCAGCGGCGGACAGATCTACAATGAGCAGTTCTTC	CASGGQIYNEQFF
TRBV5-4	.	TRBD1	TRBJ2-2	16	TGTGCCAGCAGCCCCGGAGGGACAGGGGTCACCGGGGAGCTGTTTTTT	CASSPGGTGVTGELFF
TRBV19	.	.	TRBJ2-2	14	TGTGCCAGCAACCTGGGGTCCCGTACCGGGGAGCTGTTTTTT	CASNLGSRTGELFF
TRBV28	.	TRBD1	TRBJ2-7	13	TGTGCCAGCAGACGACAGGGGGCCCACGAGCAGTACTTC	CASRRQGAHEQYF